This T cell receptor (beta chain) was profiled in a study of Tregs in tolerant kidney transplant recipients. Mixed chimerism was transient after nonmyeloablative marrow transplants from related graft donors. TCRdb's copy holds only in-frame clones and misses some; the assay was immunoSEQ multiplex PCR. The table lists 50,000 to 55,000 clones, over 80% of them singletons. This clone was recorded only once. There are 19 residues in the CDR3. V was pared by 4 bases and J by 4 bases, with 28 bases between. The source of this sequence is a human patient who received a combined kidney and bone marrow transplant. Some T cells may arise from the graft donor. The chain couples TRBV23-1 to TRBJ2-5; D perhaps matches TRBD1 (6 bases). TRBV23-1 is labeled an ORF, and its function is uncertain. The specimen comprised CD8+ T cells from blood (PBMCs), sampled 24 months after the transplant. The CDR3: CASSPQLPLGQGSRETQYF. DNA of the CDR3: TGCGCCAGCAGTCCACAATTACCCCTAGGTCAGGGGAGTCGAGAGACCCAGTACTTC.